This passage covers 16 T cell receptor beta chains from one sample sequenced in a study of T cells in localized non-small cell lung cancer. Data came from immunoSEQ multiplex PCR; TCRdb stores just in-frame clones and leaves some out. The repertoire consists of under 150,000 clones, with more than 80% occurring once and the leading ten covering approximately 1.5%. The sequenced sample was peripheral blood, obtained before any cancer treatment. The origin of the receptors is a female donor over 55 with stage I lung adenocarcinoma.

The CDR3 coding sequence is TGTGCCAGCAGCGCACAGGGGGCTTCTGGAAACACCATATATTTT. Encoded protein: CASSAQGASGNTIYF. The chain links TRBV9 to TRBJ1-3; 9 bases fit TRBD1. The CDR3 contains 15 residues. J gave up 1 base and V 3 bases, and 2 bases lay outside the gene matches. Germline V gives CDR1 SGDLS, CDR2 YYNGEE.

This sequence joins TRBV14 and TRBJ2-5; D might be TRBD1 or TRBD2, each matching 5 bases. The CDR3 length is 13 residues. CDR1 and CDR2 (germline): SGHDN, FVKESK. Trimming shortened V by 4 bases and J by 4 bases, and 10 bases separated the two germline ends. CDR3 residues: CASSRWDRETQYF. CDR3 coding DNA: TGTGCCAGCAGCCGATGGGACCGAGAGACCCAGTACTTC.

The chain combines TRBV4-1 with TRBJ2-4, with 8 bases matching TRBD1. The J segment lost 4 bases and the V segment lost 4 bases, leaving 15 bases of the junction unmatched. The CDR3 extends over 18 amino acids. The V gene's germline CDR1 is MGHRA and CDR2 YSYEKL. The DNA for the CDR3 is TGCGCCAGCAGCCCCGACAGGGGAATACCCATAGGAAAAAACATTCAGTACTTC. Amino acids: CASSPDRGIPIGKNIQYF.

The chain is built from TRBV5-1 and TRBJ2-2, with D unclear. V dropped 0 bases and J dropped 3 bases, with 9 bases sitting between them. CDR1 is SGHRS, CDR2 YFSETQ, per germline. The CDR3 contains 15 residues. The CDR3 coding sequence is TGCGCCAGCAGCTTGGACCAGCTGGACACCGGGGAGCTGTTTTTT. Translating it yields CASSLDQLDTGELFF.

J is TRBJ1-5 and V is TRBV6-1; D is undetermined. The CDR3 runs 14 residues. Trimming left V 3 bases short and J 5 bases short, with 11 bases between. Germline CDR1 is MNHNS and CDR2 is SASEGT. In DNA, the CDR3 is TGTGCCAGCAGTGATCTCCGGGCCCATCAGCCCCAGCATTTT. Amino acid sequence: CASSDLRAHQPQHF.

V and J are TRBV9 and TRBJ2-2, with TRBD1 as a possible D gene (6 bases). CDR1 and CDR2 from the germline V gene are SGDLS and YYNGEE. The CDR3 extends over 14 amino acids. Trimming pared 4 bases from V and 4 bases from J, leaving 11 bases between. The CDR3 DNA sequence: TGTGCCAGCAGCAAGAAGGGGGTCACCGGGGAGCTGTTTTTT. Its translation: CASSKKGVTGELFF.

This clone was counted once. The rearrangement links TRBV19 to TRBJ2-2; 15 nucleotides align to TRBD2. Germline assignment: CDR1 LNHDA and CDR2 SQIVND (reference sequence). The V and J ends lost 7 bases and 5 bases, in that order; junction bases with no gene match: 5. This CDR3 has 16 amino acids. The CDR3 DNA reads as TGTGCCAGTAAACAGGGGACTAGCGGGGGGACCGGGGAGCTGTTTTTT. As protein: CASKQGTSGGTGELFF.

The rearrangement links TRBV9 to TRBJ1-1; no definite D call. The CDR3 totals 14 residues. V shed 4 bases and J shed 3 bases, with 13 bases lying between them. CDR1 is SGDLS, CDR2 YYNGEE, per germline. The CDR3 sequence is CASSPGVGDTEAFF. As DNA, the CDR3 is TGTGCCAGCAGCCCGGGAGTTGGGGACACTGAAGCTTTCTTT. The full variable domain, rest sourced from reference TRBV9 and TRBJ1-1, is DSGVTQTPKHLITATGQRVTLRCSPRSGDLSVYWYQQSLDQGLQFLIQYYNGEERAKGNILERFSAQQFPDLHSELNLSSLELGDSALYFCASSPGVGDTEAFFGQGTRLTVV.

V usage is TRBV6-1 and J usage is TRBJ2-7; D is tentatively TRBD1 or TRBD2 (5 bases each). The V end was cut by 8 bases, the J end by 5 bases, with 13 bases between. This CDR3 contains 12 residues. Germline V gives CDR1 MNHNS, CDR2 SASEGT. This CDR3 reads CASRGATHEQYF. CDR3 in DNA: TGTGCCAGCCGAGGGGCGACACACGAGCAGTACTTC.

The chain recombines TRBV7-8 with TRBJ1-5; D is unresolved. The CDR3 totals 14 residues. Trimming took off 1 base at V and 4 bases at J, with 8 bases between the two ends. Germline-derived CDR1 and CDR2 are SGHVS and FQNEAQ. This chain's CDR3 is CASSLVTENQPQHF. The CDR3 DNA follows: TGTGCCAGCAGCTTAGTAACGGAGAATCAGCCCCAGCATTTT.

The chain combines TRBV28 with TRBJ2-2, with D possibly being TRBD1 or TRBD2 (6 bases each). Trimming took off 7 bases at V and 2 bases at J, with 14 bases between the two ends. CDR1 is MDHEN, CDR2 SYDVKM, per germline. The CDR3 covers 15 residues. CDR3 sequence reads: CASTAGHINTGELFF. The CDR3 region has the DNA TGTGCCAGCACCGCGGGACACATTAACACCGGGGAGCTGTTTTTT.

V is TRBV5-1 and J is TRBJ1-1; D gene uncertain. Germline CDR1 SGHRS, CDR2 YFSETQ. This CDR3 comprises 11 residues. V lost 5 bases to trimming and J lost 4 bases, with 6 bases between them. The CDR3 DNA is TGCGCCAGCAGAGGCTTCACTGAAGCTTTCTTT. Its translation: CASRGFTEAFF. The full variable domain, in which reference TRBV5-1 and TRBJ1-1 provide the parts outside the CDR3, is KAGVTQTPRYLIKTRGQQVTLSCSPISGHRSVSWYQQTPGQGLQFLFEYFSETQRNKGNFPGRFSGRQFSNSRSEMNVSTLELGDSALYLCASRGFTEAFFGQGTRLTVV.

The J gene is TRBJ2-7, the V gene TRBV30; TRBD2 might be the D (6 bases). The CDR3 covers 16 residues. Germline V gene sequence: CDR1 GTSNPN, CDR2 SVGIG (reference sequence). The V and J ends lost 1 base and 3 bases respectively, with 19 bases between them. This CDR3 is CAWSGRLVGHHYEQYF. CDR3 nucleotides: TGTGCCTGGAGTGGGAGACTAGTGGGGCACCACTACGAGCAGTACTTC.

The chain joins TRBV2 to TRBJ2-5; no clear D gene. The CDR3 is 13 amino acids. Germline loops: CDR1 SNHLY, CDR2 FYNNEI. V lost 7 bases and J 3 bases, leaving 12 bases between the germline ends. The CDR3 sequence is CASTVGWEETQYF. The CDR3 DNA sequence: TGTGCCAGCACTGTTGGCTGGGAAGAGACCCAGTACTTC.

The chain couples TRBV20-1 to TRBJ2-2; no clear D. V lost 0 bases and J lost 9, with 5 bases in between. CDR1 is DFQATT and CDR2 is SNEGSKA in the germline V gene (reference sequence). The CDR3 sequence is 11 residues long. The CDR3: CSARDLRELFF. The DNA for the CDR3 is TGCAGTGCTAGAGATCTCAGGGAGCTGTTTTTT.

The J gene is TRBJ1-1, the V gene TRBV7-2; tentative D call: TRBD1 (6 bases). Per germline, CDR1 SGHTA and CDR2 FQGNSA. V lost 5 bases, J lost 1 base, and 14 bases lay in between. This CDR3 contains 15 residues. Here the CDR3 DNA reads TGTGCCAGCAGCCGCGACAGACAGGCGAACACTGAAGCTTTCTTT. Translated: CASSRDRQANTEAFF.